This T cell receptor beta chain was profiled in a study of cytomegalovirus exposure and HLA in healthy donors. General study points: What a later analysis showed was that several of the most significant clusters appeared linked to common viral pathogens.

This clone was recorded only once. Its target is not known. The PCR was carried out with 60 Vbeta primers and 13 Jbeta primers. This table comes from immunoSEQ multiplex PCR, and its TCRdb copy is limited to in-frame clones, with some not included. The table records approximately 190,000 clones, about two thirds of them present only once. Healthy people donating bone marrow made up the donors. V gave up 4 bases and J gave up 3 bases; unmatched junction bases: 5. The CDR3 totals 15 residues. The germline gives CDR1 SGHKS, CDR2 YYEKEE (reference sequence). The chain has TRBV5-5 and TRBJ1-4; 8 nucleotides align to TRBD1. Sequencing was done on a sample of PBMCs. The receptor was derived from a man aged 35 to 55 in good health and CMV-seropositive. This CDR3 is CASSPWTGSNEKLFF. The DNA for the CDR3 is TGTGCCAGCAGCCCATGGACAGGGTCTAATGAAAAACTGTTTTTT.